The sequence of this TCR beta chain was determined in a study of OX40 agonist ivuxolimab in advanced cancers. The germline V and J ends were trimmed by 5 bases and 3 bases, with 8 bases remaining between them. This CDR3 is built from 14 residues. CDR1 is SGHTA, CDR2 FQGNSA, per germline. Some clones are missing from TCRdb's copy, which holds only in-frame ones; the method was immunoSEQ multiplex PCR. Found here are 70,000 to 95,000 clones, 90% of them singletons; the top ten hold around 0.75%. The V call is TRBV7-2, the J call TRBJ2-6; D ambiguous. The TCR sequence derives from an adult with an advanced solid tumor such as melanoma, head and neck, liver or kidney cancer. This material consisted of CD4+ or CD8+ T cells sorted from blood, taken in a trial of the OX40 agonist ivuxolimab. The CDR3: CASSPKGGANVLTF. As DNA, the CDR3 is TGTGCCAGCAGCCCCAAAGGTGGGGCCAACGTCCTGACTTTC. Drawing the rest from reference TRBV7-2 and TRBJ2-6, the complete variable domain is GAGVSQSPSNKVTEKGKDVELRCDPISGHTALYWYRQSLGQGLEFLIYFQGNSAPDKSGLPSDRFSAERTGGSVSTLTIQRTQQEDSAVYLCASSPKGGANVLTFGAGSRLTVL.